The TCR beta chain described here comes from a study of blood T cells in healthy people across ages. Study overall: Per two T cells, about one barcoded beta molecule was captured through template switching.

All donors came from Russia, were Caucasian and healthy, and spanned ages roughly 6 to 95. Every sample yielded at least 6.5 million isolated PBMCs. This clonotype occurred once. Its antigen remains unknown. Broader study findings: Fewer expanded clones and more diversity marked long-lived versus aged donors.

For the second PCR, which ran for 7 to 11 cycles, a sample-barcoded 5' primer and a J-beta primer mix were used. TCRdb reprocessed the 5' RACE reads with MiXCR, giving one entry per CDR3 protein. The sample lists about 1.4 million distinct CDR3 sequences, around 59% occurring once. The sequence was collected from a man between 18 and 35 years old in good health. Sequencing used blood.

The DNA of the CDR3 is TGCGCCAGCAGCTCCCAGGGTAACCTGGCGAACACCGGGGAGCTGTTTTTT. Its protein product is CASSSQGNLANTGELFF. The rearrangement uses TRBV5-1 and TRBJ2-2; D may be TRBD1 (5 bases). The V gene lost 3 bases and the J gene lost 0 bases, with 15 bases spanning the gap. The CDR3 is made up of 17 amino acids. In germline, CDR1 is SGHRS, CDR2 YFSETQ.